This T cell receptor beta chain was sequenced for a study of shared clonotypes between healthy human individuals. Study summary: Serving as donors were two women and a few men, whose ages spanned 18 to 49. Study results and limitations: Limitation of the genetic and exposure-history diversity represented came from the few donors.

This CDR3 is built from 16 residues. The trim removed 1 base at V and 3 bases at J, leaving 9 bases unmatched. Germline CDR1 is KGHSH and CDR2 is LQKENI. This clone has only a few counts. Its antigen is currently unknown. TCRdb's copy holds only in-frame clones and misses some; the assay was immunoSEQ multiplex PCR. The repertoire holds around 500,000 clones, with 76% as singletons. Adult donors, all healthy and HIV-negative, had no recent acute infections or vaccinations. Nashville, Tennessee was home to all donors, who were Caucasian adults. The V call is TRBV18, the J call TRBJ2-7; 7 bases agree with TRBD2. The sequence derives from a woman aged 40 to 50 in good health. Some clones in this sample may be carry-over from other donors' samples. What was sequenced was PBMCs. CDR3 nucleotide sequence: TGTGCCAGCTCACCACGGGGAGGGAGGGCATACTACGAGCAGTACTTC. Its translation is CASSPRGGRAYYEQYF.